These 17 T cell receptor beta chains originate from one sample sequenced in a study of T cells in Graves' hyperthyroidism and ophthalmopathy. From RNA transcripts, TCR beta CDR3 regions were amplified. Carried out on the TCR CDR3, a first-round RT-PCR used the HTBI primer set. MiXCR was run by TCRdb on the multiplex PCR reads, yielding one entry per CDR3 protein. The sample holds fewer than 400,000 distinct CDR3 sequences, about 15% seen once. The specimen sequenced was blood. All receptors come from a woman aged 18-30 years with Graves' hyperthyroidism that later progressed to Graves' ophthalmopathy.

This clonotype was detected ten times or more. V gene TRBV12-3 or TRBV12-4 combines with J gene TRBJ2-1, with 8 bases matching TRBD2. J gave up 3 bases and V 1 base, and 2 bases lay outside the gene matches. The CDR3 consists of 15 residues. The CDR3 spells CASSLGSGSYNEQFF. DNA of the CDR3: TGTGCCAGCAGTTTAGGGAGCGGGAGCTACAATGAGCAGTTCTTC.

This clonotype was counted only a few times. This chain connects TRBV12-3 or TRBV12-4 to TRBJ2-2; 12 bases fit TRBD2. The J segment lost 4 bases and the V segment lost 1 base, leaving 4 bases of the junction unmatched. The length of the CDR3 is 17 residues. CDR3: CASSLELAGGLTGELFF. CDR3 nucleotide sequence: TGTGCCAGCAGTTTAGAACTAGCGGGAGGACTCACCGGGGAGCTGTTTTTT.

Only a few counts were recorded for this clonotype. The chain links TRBV30 to TRBJ1-3; possible D gene TRBD1, 5 bases. This CDR3 contains 12 residues. CDR1 is GTSNPN and CDR2 is SVGIG in the germline V gene (reference sequence). V shed 6 bases and J shed 1 base, with 7 bases lying between them. The CDR3 bases are TGTGCCTGTCGACAGTCTGGAAACACCATATATTTT. Translating gives CACRQSGNTIYF.

Ten or more counts support this clonotype. This rearrangement joins TRBV18 to TRBJ2-4; TRBD2 is a possible D gene (7 bases). V was pared by 4 bases and J by 1 base, with 11 bases between. Germline V gives CDR1 KGHSH, CDR2 LQKENI. This CDR3 spans 15 amino acids. CDR3 DNA: TGTGCCAGCTCACAGGGGGGGCTGGCCAAAAACATTCAGTACTTC. This gives the protein CASSQGGLAKNIQYF.

This clonotype was recorded once. This may be a read error, as it is one base from a much larger clone. The J gene is TRBJ2-1, the V gene TRBV5-1; 14 nucleotides agree with TRBD2. This CDR3 contains 18 residues. Germline V gene data show CDR1 as SGHRS and CDR2 as YFSETQ. CDR3 coding DNA: TGCGCCAGCAGCTTCGCCGGGACTAGCGGGAGTATCGGCAATGAGAAGTTCTTC. As protein: CASSFAGTSGSIGNEKFF.

This clonotype has just one count. This clone may be a read error of a much larger clone one base away. The V call is TRBV6-1, the J call TRBJ2-3; D unresolved. CDR1 and CDR2 (germline): MNHNS, SASEGT. The ends were cut back, 2 bases at V and 0 bases at J, with 15 bases in the middle. The CDR3 runs to 17 residues. As DNA, the CDR3 is TGTGCCAGCAGTGAAAAGGCTTCCTCTATTAGCACAGATACGCAGTATTTT. Translated: CASSEKASSISTDTQYF.

The chain recombines TRBV4-1 with TRBJ2-7, with D maybe TRBD1 (6 bases). This CDR3 is built from 15 residues. Looked up from germline, CDR1 is MGHRA and CDR2 is YSYEKL. Trimming left V 2 bases short and J 1 base short, with 12 bases between. This CDR3 reads CASSQYSGQSYEQYF. CDR3 DNA: TGCGCCAGCAGCCAATACTCAGGACAGTCCTACGAGCAGTACTTC.

This clonotype appeared many times. V gene TRBV20-1 combines with J gene TRBJ2-1, with a weak D call TRBD2 (5 bases). Germline V gene lookup returns CDR1 DFQATT and CDR2 SNEGSKA (reference sequence). V lost 6 bases, J lost 0 bases, and 15 bases lay in between. The CDR3 consists of 15 residues. The CDR3 bases are TGCAGTGCCAACCAAGCGGAGAGCTCCTACAATGAGCAGTTCTTC. Its protein is CSANQAESSYNEQFF.

This clonotype has just a few counts. The chain joins TRBV7-9 to TRBJ2-3, with 11 bases aligning to TRBD1. In germline, CDR1 is SEHNR, CDR2 FQNEAQ (reference sequence). Unmatched junction bases numbered 3, after V lost 4 bases and J lost 0 bases. This CDR3 contains 16 residues. The CDR3 reads CASSSGTGGSTDTQYF. As DNA, the CDR3 is TGTGCCAGCAGCTCCGGGACAGGGGGGAGCACAGATACGCAGTATTTT.

This clonotype appeared once. V and J are TRBV9 and TRBJ1-1, with D uncertain. Germline assignment: CDR1 SGDLS and CDR2 YYNGEE. This CDR3 contains 16 residues. V shed 4 bases and J shed 4 bases, with 20 bases lying between them. As DNA, the CDR3 is TGTGCCAGCAGCCCTCGAGGAGGATCCATTTCCACTGAAGCTTTCTTT. This translates into CASSPRGGSISTEAFF.

This clonotype has more than one count but fewer than ten. The V gene is TRBV20-1, the J gene TRBJ1-5; D remains unclear. The germline V gene encodes CDR1 DFQATT and CDR2 SNEGSKA (reference sequence). Trimming took 3 bases from V and 4 from J, leaving 7 bases between them. The CDR3 consists of 12 residues. The CDR3 spells CSARMGNQPQHF. In DNA, the CDR3 is TGCAGTGCTAGGATGGGGAATCAGCCCCAGCATTTT.

Turning to this clonotype: One junction end disagrees with the germline gene, perhaps due to a read error. This chain connects TRBV6-2 or TRBV6-3 to TRBJ2-5; D uncertain. The CDR3 is 12 residues long. The germline V gene has CDR1 MNHEY and CDR2 SVGEGT. The CDR3 DNA is TGTGCCAGCAGTTACCCCGGGTCGGAGAGGCACTTC. It specifies CASSYPGSERHF.

This chain joins TRBV20-1 and TRBJ2-7; 9 bases fit TRBD1. With V trimmed by 1 base and J by 2 bases, 6 bases remained unmatched. The CDR3 sequence is 15 residues long. Germline V gene data show CDR1 as DFQATT and CDR2 as SNEGSKA (reference sequence). This chain's CDR3 is CSARVTGQGPYEQYF. The CDR3 coding sequence is TGCAGTGCTAGAGTTACGGGACAGGGCCCCTACGAGCAGTACTTC.

In this sample, this clonotype turned up a few times. The chain joins TRBV4-1 to TRBJ2-2; the D call may be TRBD1 or TRBD2 (5 bases each). The CDR3 covers 15 residues. Between the trimmed V and J ends, which lost 4 bases and 5 bases, there was a span of 14 bases. Germline CDR1 MGHRA, CDR2 YSYEKL. This chain's CDR3 is CASSPRGRETGELFF. CDR3 nucleotide sequence: TGCGCCAGCAGCCCCCGGGGCAGGGAGACCGGGGAGCTGTTTTTT.

This clonotype showed up many times. V usage is TRBV12-5 and J usage is TRBJ2-1; unclear D gene. CDR1 and CDR2 (germline): LGHNT, FRNRAP. V dropped 2 bases and J dropped 7 bases, with 12 bases sitting between them. This CDR3 spans 14 amino acids. The CDR3 DNA reads TGTGCTAGTGGTTTGTCCATTTCCCAAAATGAGCAGTTCTTC. Its protein is CASGLSISQNEQFF.

The chain uses TRBV20-1 and TRBJ2-7, with 13 positions matching TRBD2. The V segment lost 1 base and the J segment 5 bases; nucleotides outside the gene matches: 2. Germline V gene data show CDR1 as DFQATT and CDR2 as SNEGSKA (reference sequence). CDR3 size: 14 residues. The CDR3 loop is CSARVGTSGNEQYF. In DNA form, the CDR3 reads TGCAGTGCTAGAGTTGGGACTAGCGGGAACGAGCAGTACTTC.

This clonotype was counted only a few times. The CDR3, as DNA: TGCGCCAGCAGCCAAGTGGGGGGCTATGGCTACACCTTC. Encoded protein: CASSQVGGYGYTF. This chain connects TRBV4-1 to TRBJ1-2; perhaps TRBD1 as D (5 bases). The length of the CDR3 is 13 residues. Germline V lookup: CDR1 MGHRA, CDR2 YSYEKL. Trimming shortened V by 1 base and J by 4 bases, and 7 bases separated the two germline ends.